These T cell receptor beta chains were read from a single sample in a study of identical twins. TCRdb itself ran the 5' RACE reads through MiXCR, one entry per CDR3 protein. The table records 200,000 or so distinct CDR3 sequences, approximately 15% of them present only once. These same records also appear under a second study, on T cells expressing NK-cell markers.

Sample: CD8+ T cells sorted from blood. The receptors originated from a woman aged 18-29 years in good health. The CDR3 runs from the conserved cysteine through the conserved F or W. The order of the fields is V gene, D gene, J gene, clone size, CDR3 DNA, CDR3 protein. A D gene is named only where the DNA matches it firmly. Only some rows state a clone size, as once, few, many or a class for expanded clones.

TRBV5-5	NA	TRBJ1-1	many	TGTGCCAGCAGCTTGGTCTCGGTGAACACTGAAGCTTTCTTT	CASSLVSVNTEAFF
TRBV29-1	NA	TRBJ2-1	NA	TGCAGCGTTGAAAATGACCGGTCCGTGCTTAATGAGCAGTTCTTC	CSVENDRSVLNEQFF
TRBV27	NA	TRBJ2-3	NA	TGTGCCAGCAGTCCCGGCGCCTCTCTGGGAGATACGCAGTATTTT	CASSPGASLGDTQYF
TRBV7-9	NA	TRBJ2-1	NA	TGTGCCAGCACCGGGGACCTTACCTACAATGAGCAGTTCTTC	CASTGDLTYNEQFF
TRBV4-1	NA	TRBJ2-1	NA	TGCGCCAGCAGCCAAGGTACGCGGGTCCCCTCCTACAATGAGCAGTTCTTC	CASSQGTRVPSYNEQFF
TRBV7-8	NA	TRBJ2-1	NA	TGTGCCAGCAGCCGGCGACTAGGAAACCGTGAGCAGTTCTTC	CASSRRLGNREQFF
TRBV20-1	TRBD1	TRBJ2-5	NA	TGCAGTGCTAGAGATGGGGACAGGGGAGAAGAGACCCAGTACTTC	CSARDGDRGEETQYF
TRBV4-1	TRBD2	TRBJ2-7	few	TGCGCCAGCAGCATACTGGGACTAGCGGGAGTCTACGAGCAGTACTTC	CASSILGLAGVYEQYF
TRBV7-9	NA	TRBJ2-7	NA	TGTGCCAGCAGCCCTTTGGAGTCCTACGAGCAGTACTTC	CASSPLESYEQYF
TRBV20-1	NA	TRBJ1-4	few	TGCAGTGCTAGAGATAGCCAGAATGAAAAACTGTTTTTT	CSARDSQNEKLFF
TRBV15	TRBD1	TRBJ1-6	NA	TGTGCCACCAGCGTTGACAGGGGCGTCAATTCACCCCTCCACTTT	CATSVDRGVNSPLHF
TRBV29-1	NA	TRBJ1-1	few	TGCAGCTCCGGACTGAACACTGAAGCTTTCTTT	CSSGLNTEAFF
TRBV20-1	NA	TRBJ1-4	few	TGCAGTGCCCTGATTTCTGGGGTGTTTGATGAAAAACTGTTTTTT	CSALISGVFDEKLFF
TRBV14	NA	TRBJ1-1	NA	TGTGCCAGCAGCCAAATGTTGGGGGCCTCAATGCCTTTCTTT	CASSQMLGASMPFF
TRBV20-1	NA	TRBJ2-2	few	TGCAGTGCTACCGCCCTTGACAGCGCAACGAACACCGGGGAGCTGTTTTTT	CSATALDSATNTGELFF
TRBV5-1	NA	TRBJ1-5	many	TGCGCCAGCAGCTTGGAGGGAGGGTCGTACCCGAATCAGCCCCAGCATTTT	CASSLEGGSYPNQPQHF
TRBV27	NA	TRBJ1-1	few	TGTGCCAGCAGGGGGGGGGGAGGCGTCGAAGCTTTCTTT	CASRGGGGVEAFF
TRBV5-1	NA	TRBJ2-1	NA	TGCGCCAGCAGCCGCCTCGACAAGGGGCCCTACAATGAGCAGTTCTTC	CASSRLDKGPYNEQFF
TRBV24-1	NA	TRBJ2-1	few	TGTGCCACCAGTGATCTTTACAATGAGCAGTTCTTC	CATSDLYNEQFF
TRBV12-3/TRBV12-4	TRBD2	TRBJ2-1	many	TGTGCCAGCAGTGGACTAGCGGGGGGGTACAATGAGCAGTTCTTC	CASSGLAGGYNEQFF
TRBV6-1	TRBD1	TRBJ1-1	NA	TGTGCCAGCAGTGCCCTCCCGGGACAGCCGAACACTGAAGCTTTCTTT	CASSALPGQPNTEAFF
TRBV12-3/TRBV12-4	NA	TRBJ2-7	NA	TGTGCCAGCAGTTTAAGCGCGGGCCGATCCTACGAGCAGTACTTC	CASSLSAGRSYEQYF
TRBV12-3/TRBV12-4	NA	TRBJ1-2	few	TGTGCCAGCAGTTTTACGGCTGGGTCGAGGGGCTACACCTTC	CASSFTAGSRGYTF
TRBV5-6	NA	TRBJ2-7	once	TGTGCCAGCAATGAGGGGGACTCCTACGAGCAGTACTTC	CASNEGDSYEQYF
TRBV9	NA	TRBJ2-3	NA	TGTGCCAGCAGCTCCCCTGAGGGGGGGGGCTCAGATACGCAGTATTTT	CASSSPEGGGSDTQYF
TRBV12-3/TRBV12-4	NA	TRBJ1-1	NA	TGTGCCAGCAGTTTCAGTCGGAACACTGAAGCTTTCTTT	CASSFSRNTEAFF
TRBV7-2	TRBD2	TRBJ2-5	many	TGTGCCAGCAGCACGGGACTAGCGGTCCAAGAGACCCAGTACTTC	CASSTGLAVQETQYF
TRBV6-5	TRBD2	TRBJ2-1	NA	TGTGCCAGCAGTTACTCGATCCCAGTAGCGGGAGCTCATAACAATGAGCAGTTCTTC	CASSYSIPVAGAHNNEQFF
TRBV28	NA	TRBJ2-5	few	TGTGCCAGCAAAACACTCAGGGGTATAAACCAAGAGACCCAGTACTTC	CASKTLRGINQETQYF
TRBV20-1	NA	TRBJ2-1	NA	TGCAGTGCTAGAGATCGAGAGTATGGGTCCTACAATGAGCAGTTCTTC	CSARDREYGSYNEQFF
TRBV5-6	NA	TRBJ2-3	few	TGTGCCAGCAGCTTGGAGACGGGCCCCTATACGCAGTATTTT	CASSLETGPYTQYF
TRBV11-2	NA	TRBJ1-1	few	TGTGCCAGCAGCTTGGAGCTGAACACTGAAGCTTTCTTT	CASSLELNTEAFF
TRBV7-9	TRBD2	TRBJ2-5	few	TGTGCCAGCAGCTCTGGGAGGGGCCAACAAGAGACCCAGTACTTC	CASSSGRGQQETQYF
TRBV9	TRBD2	TRBJ2-1	few	TGTGCCAGCAGCGGTAGCGGGGCCGACTACAATGAGCAGTTCTTC	CASSGSGADYNEQFF
TRBV4-3	TRBD1	TRBJ2-1	NA	TGCGCCAGCAGCCAGAACGACAGGGACAATGAGCAGTTCTTC	CASSQNDRDNEQFF
TRBV10-3	NA	TRBJ2-7	few	TGTGCCATCAGGAAAACAGACAGAGGGTCCTACGAGCAGTACTTC	CAIRKTDRGSYEQYF
TRBV6-5	NA	TRBJ2-3	few	TGTGCCAGCAGTTACGTAGCCGAAACAGATACGCAGTATTTT	CASSYVAETDTQYF
TRBV29-1	NA	TRBJ2-1	many	TGCAGCGTTGAGAGAGGGGACAATGAGCAGTTCTTC	CSVERGDNEQFF
TRBV20-1	NA	TRBJ2-3	NA	TGCAGTGCTAGAGAGCTGATCGGAGATACGCAGTATTTT	CSARELIGDTQYF
TRBV27	NA	TRBJ2-7	few	TGTGCCAGCAGCCATCGAGGGGGGAGAGAGCAGTACTTC	CASSHRGGREQYF
TRBV5-1	NA	TRBJ2-1	NA	TGCGCCAGCAGGTGGGGCGTAAGTTACGAATACAATGAGCAGTTCTTC	CASRWGVSYEYNEQFF
TRBV7-9	TRBD2	TRBJ2-7	few	TGTGCCAGCAGCTTCAGACTAGCGGGACGTGACGAGCAGTACTTC	CASSFRLAGRDEQYF
TRBV10-3	NA	TRBJ1-3	few	TGTGCCATCAGTGCCTTCGAGGGGTCTGGAAACACCATATATTTT	CAISAFEGSGNTIYF
TRBV7-9	NA	TRBJ1-4	NA	TGTGCCTCCGGGACACAGAATGAAAAACTGTTTTTT	CASGTQNEKLFF
TRBV10-2	NA	TRBJ2-3	few	TGCGCCAGCATCGGGGGCCCCACAGATACGCAGTATTTT	CASIGGPTDTQYF
TRBV20-1	TRBD2	TRBJ2-5	many	TGCAGTGCTCGACTAGCGGGGGGCCCCCGGTTCCAAGAGACCCAGTACTTC	CSARLAGGPRFQETQYF
TRBV29-1	NA	TRBJ2-5	few	TGCAGCGCCTGGGGGCGTGAGACCCAGTACTTC	CSAWGRETQYF
TRBV15	NA	TRBJ1-1	few	TGTGCCACCAGCAGTGACTCAGGACGGGCGAACACTGAAGCTTTCTTT	CATSSDSGRANTEAFF